Following are 15 T cell receptor beta chains from one sample sequenced in a study of T-cell memory formation after mild COVID-19. TCRdb ran MiXCR on the 5' RACE reads and lists one entry per CDR3 protein. This sample has 90,000 to 130,000 distinct CDR3 sequences; 18% occur once, and the top ten carry less than 6%. The specimen was PBMCs or a T cell subset sorted from them (not recorded which). These receptors came from a young man who had mild COVID-19 (a few samples of this study predate the infection). Cell type and time point are not known.

This rearrangement joins TRBV20-1 to TRBJ2-1; D is possibly TRBD2 (6 bases). CDR3 size: 14 residues. Germline CDR1 and CDR2: DFQATT and SNEGSKA (reference sequence). Trimming cost V 0 bases and J 5 bases, with 11 bases left between them. This chain's CDR3 is CSAREGTGNNEQFF. The CDR3 coding sequence is TGCAGTGCTAGAGAAGGGACTGGAAACAATGAGCAGTTCTTC.

In this sample, this clonotype turned up many times. V gene TRBV7-3 combines with J gene TRBJ2-1, with D unresolved. Trimming pared 0 bases from V and 0 bases from J, leaving 9 bases between. The CDR3 has 16 amino acids. Germline V lookup: CDR1 SGHTA, CDR2 FQGTGA. The CDR3 sequence: CASSLTGLSSYNEQFF. CDR3 DNA sequence: TGTGCCAGCAGCTTAACCGGGCTGAGCTCCTACAATGAGCAGTTCTTC.

This chain joins TRBV15 and TRBJ2-5, with D perhaps matching TRBD2 (6 bases). This CDR3 has 14 amino acids. The germline V gene has CDR1 LNHNV and CDR2 YYDKDF (reference sequence). Trimming cost V 0 bases and J 3 bases, with 8 bases left between them. In DNA form, the CDR3 reads TGTGCCACCAGCAGAGACCCGGGGGAAGAGACCCAGTACTTC. Encoded protein: CATSRDPGEETQYF. Full variable domain (missing parts from reference TRBV15 and TRBJ2-5): DAMVIQNPRYQVTQFGKPVTLSCSQTLNHNVMYWYQQKSSQAPKLLFHYYDKDFNNEADTPDNFQSRRPNTSFCFLDIRSPGLGDTAMYLCATSRDPGEETQYFGPGTRLLVL.

The chain links TRBV27 to TRBJ2-1; 7 bases are a match to TRBD2. The V gene end was trimmed by 8 bases and the J gene end by 8 bases; junction bases not matched to a gene: 6. The germline V gene has CDR1 MNHEY and CDR2 SMNVEV (reference sequence). This CDR3 is built from 12 residues. CDR3 coding DNA: TGTGCCAGCTGTACTCGGGGGGATGAGCAGTTCTTC. Translated: CASCTRGDEQFF.

This clonotype has a handful of counts. The J gene is TRBJ1-1, the V gene TRBV7-2, with a weak D call TRBD1 (6 bases). The CDR3 covers 13 residues. In germline, CDR1 is SGHTA, CDR2 FQGNSA. V lost 1 base and J lost 7, with 10 bases in between. The CDR3 DNA is TGTGCCAGCAGCTTAGGTACAGGGTATGAAGCTTTCTTT. Its protein product is CASSLGTGYEAFF. Supplemented by reference TRBV7-2 and TRBJ1-1, the full variable domain reads GAGVSQSPSNKVTEKGKDVELRCDPISGHTALYWYRQSLGQGLEFLIYFQGNSAPDKSGLPSDRFSAERTGGSVSTLTIQRTQQEDSAVYLCASSLGTGYEAFFGQGTRLTVV.

This clonotype was detected a few times. The J gene is TRBJ1-5, the V gene TRBV4-1; 7 bases line up with TRBD1. The CDR3 totals 16 residues. V was pared by 3 bases and J by 11 bases, with 16 bases of the junction left unmatched. In germline, CDR1 is MGHRA, CDR2 YSYEKL. The DNA for the CDR3 is TGCGCCAGCAGCCAGGGCCCGGGACAGTTACTAACGGCCCAGCATTTT. Its translation is CASSQGPGQLLTAQHF.

This clonotype appeared a few times. The rearrangement links TRBV28 to TRBJ1-5; 7 bases agree with TRBD1. Germline-derived CDR1 and CDR2 are MDHEN and SYDVKM. The CDR3 sequence is 13 residues long. V shed 9 bases and J 4 bases; nucleotides not matched to a gene: 6. The CDR3 DNA sequence: TGTGCCAGTACGACAGGGTTAAATCAGCCCCAGCATTTT. It codes for CASTTGLNQPQHF.

Only a few counts were recorded for this clonotype. This chain links TRBV5-1 with TRBJ2-5; D possibly corresponds to TRBD2 (6 bases). Per germline, CDR1 SGHRS and CDR2 YFSETQ. The V gene lost 0 bases and the J gene lost 5 bases, with 11 bases spanning the gap. There are 14 residues in the CDR3. The DNA of the CDR3 is TGCGCCAGCAGCTTGGCCCCGGGGGTGGAGACCCAGTACTTC. Its protein is CASSLAPGVETQYF.

The J gene is TRBJ2-5, the V gene TRBV4-2, with a possible D match to TRBD1 (6 bases). CDR1 and CDR2 (germline): LGHNA, YNFKEQ. This CDR3 has 15 amino acids. Deletions cut 1 base from V and 4 bases from J, with 13 bases between. The CDR3 DNA reads TGTGCCAGCAGCCAAGGGACTCAGGGGTCAGAGACCCAGTACTTC. Protein product: CASSQGTQGSETQYF.

The chain recombines TRBV28 with TRBJ2-7, with 9 positions matching TRBD2. Germline V lookup: CDR1 MDHEN, CDR2 SYDVKM. The CDR3 extends over 15 amino acids. V gave up 5 bases and J gave up 5 bases; unmatched junction bases: 10. The DNA for the CDR3 is TGTGCCAGCAGTCCTGGCGGGGGGGCAGTCAACGAGCAGTACGTC. Amino acid sequence: CASSPGGGAVNEQYV.

This clonotype was seen a handful of times. The gene calls are TRBV20-1 and TRBJ2-1; D may be TRBD2 (6 bases). The CDR3 has 17 residues. V lost 7 bases to trimming and J lost 0 bases, with 22 bases between them. From germline, CDR1 is DFQATT and CDR2 SNEGSKA (reference sequence). CDR3 bases: TGCAGTGTCAGCACTAGCTTCACGATGAGCTCCTACAATGAGCAGTTCTTC. Translation gives CSVSTSFTMSSYNEQFF.

This rearrangement joins TRBV3-1 to TRBJ2-2; 11 positions agree with TRBD2. CDR1 is LGHDT and CDR2 is YNNKEL in the germline V gene (reference sequence). The ends lost 5 bases at V and 4 bases at J; junction bases unmatched: 3. The CDR3 totals 15 residues. CDR3 nucleotide sequence: TGTGCCAGCAGCTCTAGCGGGGGGACCACCGGGGAGCTGTTTTTT. This translates into CASSSSGGTTGELFF.

CDR3 loop: CASSQSVAGELFF. CDR3 nucleotides: TGCGCCAGCAGTCAATCCGTCGCCGGGGAGCTGTTTTTT. The J gene is TRBJ2-2, the V gene TRBV23-1; no clear D gene. TRBV23-1 is an ORF, with its function uncertain. This CDR3 contains 13 residues. V lost 0 bases and J lost 6, with 5 bases in between.

The table lists this clonotype with many counts. The chain has TRBV15 and TRBJ2-5; D call uncertain. The CDR3 covers 12 residues. In germline, CDR1 is LNHNV, CDR2 YYDKDF (reference sequence). V gave up 0 bases and J gave up 5 bases, with 4 bases separating them. For the CDR3, the DNA is TGTGCCACCAGCAGAGATTGGGAGACCCAGTACTTC. Translation gives CATSRDWETQYF. The full variable domain, with the rest looked up from reference TRBV15 and TRBJ2-5, is DAMVIQNPRYQVTQFGKPVTLSCSQTLNHNVMYWYQQKSSQAPKLLFHYYDKDFNNEADTPDNFQSRRPNTSFCFLDIRSPGLGDTAMYLCATSRDWETQYFGPGTRLLVL.

This clonotype has a handful of counts. This sequence joins TRBV7-2 and TRBJ2-5, with no clear D. The V gene's germline CDR1 is SGHTA and CDR2 FQGNSA. V was cut by 3 bases and J by 5 bases, with 10 bases left in between. This CDR3 contains 13 residues. The CDR3 DNA reads as TGTGCCAGCAGCTTTGACCCGACGGAGACCCAGTACTTC. Amino acid sequence: CASSFDPTETQYF. The full variable domain, with the rest looked up from reference TRBV7-2 and TRBJ2-5, is GAGVSQSPSNKVTEKGKDVELRCDPISGHTALYWYRQSLGQGLEFLIYFQGNSAPDKSGLPSDRFSAERTGGSVSTLTIQRTQQEDSAVYLCASSFDPTETQYFGPGTRLLVL.